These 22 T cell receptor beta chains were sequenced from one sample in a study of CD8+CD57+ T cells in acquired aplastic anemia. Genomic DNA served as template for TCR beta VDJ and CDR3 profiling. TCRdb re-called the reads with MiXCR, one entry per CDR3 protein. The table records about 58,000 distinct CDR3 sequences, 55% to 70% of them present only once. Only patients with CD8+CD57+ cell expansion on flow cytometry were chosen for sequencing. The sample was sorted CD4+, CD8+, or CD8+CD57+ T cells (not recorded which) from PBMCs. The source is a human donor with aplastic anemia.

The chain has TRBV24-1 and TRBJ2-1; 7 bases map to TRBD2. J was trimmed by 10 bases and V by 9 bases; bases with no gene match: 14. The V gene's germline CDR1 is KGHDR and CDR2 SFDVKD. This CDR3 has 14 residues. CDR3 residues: CATVGTTTPGEQFF. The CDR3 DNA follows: TGTGCCACCGTCGGGACTACCACCCCAGGGGAGCAGTTCTTC.

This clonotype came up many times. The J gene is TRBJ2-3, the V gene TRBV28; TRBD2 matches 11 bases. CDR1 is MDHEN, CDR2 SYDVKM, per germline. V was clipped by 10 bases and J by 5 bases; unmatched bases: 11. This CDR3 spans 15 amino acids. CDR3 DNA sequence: TGTGCCATCCTTGCCGGGACTAGCGGATTAGATACGCAGTATTTT. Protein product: CAILAGTSGLDTQYF.

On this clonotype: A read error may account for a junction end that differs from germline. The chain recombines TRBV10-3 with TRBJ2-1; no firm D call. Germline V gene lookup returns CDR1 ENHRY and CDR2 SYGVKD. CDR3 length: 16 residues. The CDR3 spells CASSEVQRVEYNEQFF. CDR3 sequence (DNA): TGTGCCAGCAGTGAGGTCCAACGGGTGGAGTACAATGAGCAGTTCTTC.

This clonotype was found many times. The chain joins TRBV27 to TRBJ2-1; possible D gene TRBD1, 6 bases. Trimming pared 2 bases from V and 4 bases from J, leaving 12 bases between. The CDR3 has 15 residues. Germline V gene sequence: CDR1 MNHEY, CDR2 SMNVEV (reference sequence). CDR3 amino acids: CASSLTAGEYNEQFF. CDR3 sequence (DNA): TGTGCCAGCAGTTTAACGGCAGGGGAATACAATGAGCAGTTCTTC.

The CDR3 here is CASSQVGRGYGYTF. The DNA of the CDR3 is TGTGCCAGCAGCCAAGTGGGCAGGGGGTATGGCTACACCTTC. The chain is built from TRBV2 and TRBJ1-2; 7 nucleotides align to TRBD1. J lost 5 bases, V lost 6 bases, and 9 bases had no gene match. The CDR3 contains 14 residues. Germline lookup yields CDR1 SNHLY and CDR2 FYNNEI.

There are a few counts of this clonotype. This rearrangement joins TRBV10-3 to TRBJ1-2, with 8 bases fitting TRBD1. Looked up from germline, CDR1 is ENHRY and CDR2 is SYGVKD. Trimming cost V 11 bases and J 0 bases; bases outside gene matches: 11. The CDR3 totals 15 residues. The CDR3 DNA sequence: TGTGCCGCCACAGGGGGGAGAGGGGCTAACTATGGCTACACCTTC. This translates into CAATGGRGANYGYTF.

CDR3 in amino acids: CASRGQGTYEQYF. The CDR3 DNA is TGTGCCAGCAGAGGACAGGGCACCTACGAGCAGTACTTC. The chain has TRBV2 and TRBJ2-7; 8 bases map to TRBD1. CDR3 length: 13 residues. The V segment lost 6 bases and the J segment 2 bases; nucleotides outside the gene matches: 3. Looked up from germline, CDR1 is SNHLY and CDR2 is FYNNEI.

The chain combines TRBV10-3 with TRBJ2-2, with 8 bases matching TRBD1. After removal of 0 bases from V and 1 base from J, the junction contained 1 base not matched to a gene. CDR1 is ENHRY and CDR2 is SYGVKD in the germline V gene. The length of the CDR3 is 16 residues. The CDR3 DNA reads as TGTGCCATCAGTGAGTCCGGGACAGGGAACACCGGGGAGCTGTTTTTT. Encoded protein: CAISESGTGNTGELFF.

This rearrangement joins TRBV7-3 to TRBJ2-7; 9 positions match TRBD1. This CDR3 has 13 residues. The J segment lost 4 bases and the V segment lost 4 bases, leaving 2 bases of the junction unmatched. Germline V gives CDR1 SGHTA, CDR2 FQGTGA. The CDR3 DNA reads TGTGCCAGCAGCTCGACAGGGGGGTACGAGCAGTACTTC. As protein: CASSSTGGYEQYF.

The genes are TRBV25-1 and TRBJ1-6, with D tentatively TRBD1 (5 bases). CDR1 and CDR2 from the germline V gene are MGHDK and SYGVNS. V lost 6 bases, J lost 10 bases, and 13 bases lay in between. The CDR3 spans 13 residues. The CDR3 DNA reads TGTGCCAGCAGCCGGGCCCAGGGCTCACCCCTCCACTTT. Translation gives CASSRAQGSPLHF.

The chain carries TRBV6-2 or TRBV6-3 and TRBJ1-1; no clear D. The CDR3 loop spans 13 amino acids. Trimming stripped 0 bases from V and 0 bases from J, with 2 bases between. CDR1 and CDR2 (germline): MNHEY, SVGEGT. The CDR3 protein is CASSYSVNTEAFF. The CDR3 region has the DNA TGTGCCAGCAGTTACTCCGTGAACACTGAAGCTTTCTTT.

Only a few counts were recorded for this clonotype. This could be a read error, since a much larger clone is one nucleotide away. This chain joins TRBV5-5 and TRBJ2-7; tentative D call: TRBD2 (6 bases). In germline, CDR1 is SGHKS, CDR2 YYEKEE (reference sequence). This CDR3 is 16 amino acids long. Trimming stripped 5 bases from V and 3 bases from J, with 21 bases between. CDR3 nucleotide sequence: TGTGCCAGCAGTCCTCCCGAGGCGGGGAGGCGCTACGAGCAGTACTTC. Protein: CASSPPEAGRRYEQYF. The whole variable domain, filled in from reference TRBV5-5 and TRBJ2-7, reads DAGVTQSPTHLIKTRGQQVTLRCSPISGHKSVSWYQQVLGQGPQFIFQYYEKEERGRGNFPDRFSARQFPNYSSELNVNALLLGDSALYLCASSPPEAGRRYEQYFGPGTRLTVT.

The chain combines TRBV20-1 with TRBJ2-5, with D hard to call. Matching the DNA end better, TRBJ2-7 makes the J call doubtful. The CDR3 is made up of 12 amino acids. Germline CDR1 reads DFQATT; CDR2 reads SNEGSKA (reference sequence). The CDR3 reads CSARDRDYEQYF. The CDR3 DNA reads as TGCAGTGCTAGAGACCGAGACTACGAGCAGTACTTC.

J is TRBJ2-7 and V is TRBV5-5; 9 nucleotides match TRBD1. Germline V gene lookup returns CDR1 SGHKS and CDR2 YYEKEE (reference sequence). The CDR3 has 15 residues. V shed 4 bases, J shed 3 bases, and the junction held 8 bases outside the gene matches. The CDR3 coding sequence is TGTGCCAGCAGCCGTCCGGGACAGGGATACTACGAGCAGTACTTC. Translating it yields CASSRPGQGYYEQYF.

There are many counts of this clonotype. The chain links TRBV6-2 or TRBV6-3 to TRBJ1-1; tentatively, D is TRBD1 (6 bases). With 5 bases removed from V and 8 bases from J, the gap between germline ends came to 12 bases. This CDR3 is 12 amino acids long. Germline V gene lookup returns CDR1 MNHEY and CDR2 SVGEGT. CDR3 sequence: CASSPGTSEAFF. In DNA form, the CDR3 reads TGTGCCAGCAGTCCCGGGACATCCGAAGCTTTCTTT.

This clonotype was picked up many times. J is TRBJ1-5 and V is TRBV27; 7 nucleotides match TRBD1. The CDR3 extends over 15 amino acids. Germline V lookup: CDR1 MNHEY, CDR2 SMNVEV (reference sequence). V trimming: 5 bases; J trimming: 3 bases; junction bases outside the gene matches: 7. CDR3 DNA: TGTGCCAGCAGTCCCCAGGGGGGGGTCAATCAGCCCCAGCATTTT. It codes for CASSPQGGVNQPQHF.

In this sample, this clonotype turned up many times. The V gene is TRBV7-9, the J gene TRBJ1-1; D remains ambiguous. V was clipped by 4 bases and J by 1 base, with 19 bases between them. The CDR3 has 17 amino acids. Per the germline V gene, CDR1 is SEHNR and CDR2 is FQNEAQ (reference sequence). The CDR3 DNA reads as TGTGCCAGCAGCTCTATCCCGAGGACCCCCGCGAACACTGAAGCTTTCTTT. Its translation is CASSSIPRTPANTEAFF.

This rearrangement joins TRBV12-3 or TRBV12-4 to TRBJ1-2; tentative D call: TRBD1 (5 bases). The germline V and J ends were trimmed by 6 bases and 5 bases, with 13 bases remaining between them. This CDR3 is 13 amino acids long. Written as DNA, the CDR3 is TGTGCCAGCAGGTTCGGGGCCCCGTATGGCTACACCTTC. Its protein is CASRFGAPYGYTF.

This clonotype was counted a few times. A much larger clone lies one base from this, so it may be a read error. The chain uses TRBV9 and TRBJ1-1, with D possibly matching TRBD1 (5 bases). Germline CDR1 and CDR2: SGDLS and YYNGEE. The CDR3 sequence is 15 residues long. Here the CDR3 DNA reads TGTGCCGGCAGCTTGGGGGACTTGTGGAACACTGAAGCTTTCTTT. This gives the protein CAGSLGDLWNTEAFF.

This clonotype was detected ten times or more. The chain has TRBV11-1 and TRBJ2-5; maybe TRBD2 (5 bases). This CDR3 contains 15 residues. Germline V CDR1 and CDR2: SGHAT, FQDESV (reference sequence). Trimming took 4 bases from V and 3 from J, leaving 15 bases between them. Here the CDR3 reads CASSSASGFEETQYF. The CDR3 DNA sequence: TGTGCCAGCAGCTCGGCCTCGGGGTTTGAAGAGACCCAGTACTTC.

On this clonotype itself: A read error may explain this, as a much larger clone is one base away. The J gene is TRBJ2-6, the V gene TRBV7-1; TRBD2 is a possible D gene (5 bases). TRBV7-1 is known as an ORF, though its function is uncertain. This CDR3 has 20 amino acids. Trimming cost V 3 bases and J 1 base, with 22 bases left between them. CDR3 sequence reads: CASSSRGLGRDLSGANVLTF. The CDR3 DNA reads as TGTGCCAGCAGCTCCCGAGGTCTGGGGAGAGATCTATCTGGGGCCAACGTCCTGACTTTC.

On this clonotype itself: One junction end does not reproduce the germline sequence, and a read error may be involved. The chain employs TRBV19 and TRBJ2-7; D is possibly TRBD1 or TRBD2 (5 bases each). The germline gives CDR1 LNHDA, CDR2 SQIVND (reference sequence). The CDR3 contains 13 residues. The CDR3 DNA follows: TGCGCCAGCAGCCCAGGGACCTACGGTGAGCAGTACTTC. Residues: CASSPGTYGEQYF.